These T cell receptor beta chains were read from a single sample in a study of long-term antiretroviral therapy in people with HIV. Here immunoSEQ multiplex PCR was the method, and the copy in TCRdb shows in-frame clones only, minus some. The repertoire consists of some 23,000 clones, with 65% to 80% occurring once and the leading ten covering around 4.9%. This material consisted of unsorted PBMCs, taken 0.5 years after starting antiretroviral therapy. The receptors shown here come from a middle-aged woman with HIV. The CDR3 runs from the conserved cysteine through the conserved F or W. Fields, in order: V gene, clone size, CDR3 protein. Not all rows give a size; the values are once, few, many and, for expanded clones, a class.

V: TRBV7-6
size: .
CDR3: CASSSSQGAGSYEQYF

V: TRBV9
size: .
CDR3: CASSVALAGEYNEQFF

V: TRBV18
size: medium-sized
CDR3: CASSPDRDPYGYTF

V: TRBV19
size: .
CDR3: CASSILVGTDTGELFF

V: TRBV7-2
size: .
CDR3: CASRGAGGLFF

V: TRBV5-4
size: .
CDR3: CASSLDRSSLYEQYF

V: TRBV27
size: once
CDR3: CASSSRTGGGWRNSPLHF

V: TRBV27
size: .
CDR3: CASSFRTSGRPDEQFF

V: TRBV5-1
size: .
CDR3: CASSLGGRNSPLHF

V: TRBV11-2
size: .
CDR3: CASSLGLAKDTGELFF

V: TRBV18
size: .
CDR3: CASSALRGEKLFF

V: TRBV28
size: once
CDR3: CASSWDRSTGELFF

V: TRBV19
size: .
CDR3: CATKKTRDLLSYGYTF

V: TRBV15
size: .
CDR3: CATSRKTDTEAFF

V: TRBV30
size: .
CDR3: CAWTPLWTGQEKLFF

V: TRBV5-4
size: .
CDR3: CASSPGPGSGYSNQPQHF

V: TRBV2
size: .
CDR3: CASSEDSGGSKSSYNEQFF

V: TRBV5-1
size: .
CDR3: CASSHSQGANEQYF

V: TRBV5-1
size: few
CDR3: CASSDPDSPYEQYF

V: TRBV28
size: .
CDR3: CASSPAGGASDTQYF

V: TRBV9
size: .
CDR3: CASTPAWAGGNHGYTF

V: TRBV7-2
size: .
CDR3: CASSSRTGFSTDTQYF

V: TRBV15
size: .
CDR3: CATSRERNEKLFF

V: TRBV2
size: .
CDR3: CASIRRPGQGSLETQYF

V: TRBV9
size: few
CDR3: CARAQGGRSYNEQFF

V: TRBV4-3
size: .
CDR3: CASSQQSNQPQHF

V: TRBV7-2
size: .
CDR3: CASSFGTLSAGANYGYTF

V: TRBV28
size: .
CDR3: CAHAFRQGAGEAFF

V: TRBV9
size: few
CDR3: CASSVVPGGNTGELFF

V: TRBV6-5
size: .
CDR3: CASSYSYLRGSETQYF

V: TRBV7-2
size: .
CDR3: CASSYGDRVNYGYTF

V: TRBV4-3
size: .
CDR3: CASSQDLPGTATDTQYF

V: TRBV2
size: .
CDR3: CASSADGYSGANVLTF

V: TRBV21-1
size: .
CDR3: CASPKDRYAGEAFF

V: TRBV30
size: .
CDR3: CAWTLDRGETQYF

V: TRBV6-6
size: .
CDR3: CASTSRAGASSEQYF

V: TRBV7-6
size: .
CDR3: CASSPDRYEQYF

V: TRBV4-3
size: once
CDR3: CASSHRQGSDQPQHF

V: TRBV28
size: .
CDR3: CASTLPGTLGTGRQNQPQHF

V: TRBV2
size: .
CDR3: CASKGQGNSYEQYF

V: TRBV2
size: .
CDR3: CASSDLAGSAYEQYF

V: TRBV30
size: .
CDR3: CAWRDSGTGAGYTF

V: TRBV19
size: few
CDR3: CASSIGASNYGYTF

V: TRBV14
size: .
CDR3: CASSQNVGGKTYEQYF

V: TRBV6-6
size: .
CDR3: CASSRPGGLNEKLFF

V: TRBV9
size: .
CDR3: CASSRDYEQYF

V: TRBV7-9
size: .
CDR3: CASSILRGGSYNEQFF

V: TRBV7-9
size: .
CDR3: CASSPRGGNYEQYF

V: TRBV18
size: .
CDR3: CASSPGLAGAYEQYF

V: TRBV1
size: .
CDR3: CTSSQGTEAFF

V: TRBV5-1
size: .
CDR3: CASGRMGGDTQYF

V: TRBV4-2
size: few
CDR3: CASSQPDRGNTEAFF

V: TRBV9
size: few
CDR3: CASSPPNREDGHEQYF

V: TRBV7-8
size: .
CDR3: CASSLPTAYEQYF

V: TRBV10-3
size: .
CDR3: CAISQSPTGNTEAFF